The sequence of this T cell receptor beta chain was determined in a study of read filtering for tumor transcriptome and immune sequencing (dated by TCRdb to 2020 to 2022). Background for the entire study: The cohort was composed of some 16 male and 14 female patients, with a mean age of roughly 61 years and an age range of roughly 45 to 80. By revised international staging, roughly 8 patients were R-ISS I, around 15 were R-ISS II and roughly 7 were R-ISS III. Whole-transcriptome libraries were prepared with the TruSeq RNA Access Library Prep Kit after DNase treatment. TCR-region mapped reads per sample ranged from about 3.5 to 11 million with IR-seq versus only about 75 to 1273 with RNA-seq. Using the same bone marrow samples, the study ran both targeted immune repertoire sequencing and bulk whole-transcriptome sequencing and then compared the TCR repertoires from each method. A main aim was a read-filtering strategy for immune repertoire data, specifically whether clonotypes supported by a single read should be removed.

About this clonotype itself: The antigen this receptor binds is unknown. It may be a read error: a sequence one base away is much more abundant.

In the germline V gene (reference sequence), CDR1 corresponds to DFQATT and CDR2 to SNEGSKA. From the cysteine through the phenylalanine, the CDR3 covers 13 amino acids. Just CDR3 DNA is preserved here, 39 bases in frame from base 1. Results the study describes overall, beyond this receptor: IR-seq captured clonotypes at much higher depth and more reliably than RNA-seq, and smaller IR-seq throughput sufficed to identify most shared clonotypes. The sorted CD138-negative fraction was not purified T cells but a mixed bone marrow immune population. In IR-seq, single-read clonotypes were approximately 82% of clonotypes but around 3.2% of total reads; in RNA-seq they were roughly 72% of clonotypes and 35% to 45% of reads. When single-read clonotypes were removed, the proportions of shared clonotypes in IR-seq and RNA-seq correlated more strongly.

Each patient had bone marrow sampled at the time of active disease. Ficoll-Hypaque density gradient centrifugation was used to isolate the bone marrow mononuclear cells. Myeloma plasma cells were removed and CD138-negative cells were collected by negative selection after labeling with CD138 magnetic microbeads on a MACS separator. The purity of the isolated cells was checked by flow cytometry with CD138 antibodies on an Attune NxT. TRIzol reagent was used to extract total RNA, which was then quantified with a NanoDrop spectrophotometer. Paired RNA-seq and IR-seq were performed on each patient's CD138-negative bone marrow sample. Starting from 400 to 450 ng RNA, TCR libraries were constructed with the Immunoverse kit using molecular barcoded adaptors that cover the alpha/delta and beta/gamma chains. TCR library preparation used the same RNA that went into transcriptome sequencing. Sequencing of the TCR libraries was done on an Illumina HiSeq 4000 with 2 x 150 cycles. From the authors' description of their analysis: MiXCR aligned TCR reads to human V, D, J and C references and assembled the aligned reads into CDR3 clonotypes, with quality filtering and error correction included. The tcR package in R was used to analyze clonotype counts and gene usage diversity. Raw mapping reads were checked after the RNA-seq reads had been mapped by STAR aligner version 2.5.3a onto the human GRCh37 genome. To test the effect of sequencing depth on detected clonotypes, IR-seq fastq files were randomly downsampled using Seqtk 1.3. The public reads were reprocessed in TCRdb via fastp at Q25 and MiXCR, keeping in-frame beta chains. Rows merge per CDR3 protein into single entries with the most common DNA and genes. TCRdb assigned the V and J calls; the authors' analysis was not used. Within this sample are nearly 60,000 distinct CDR3 sequences, with 12% of them counted one time only. Approximately 16% of the sample goes to the ten largest clones.

This sequence was found in a donor at least 40 years old with multiple myeloma. Sequences were obtained from a population of CD138-negative cells sorted from bone marrow. The intended sense of this specimen's cell subset or site label: bone marrow mononuclear cells depleted of CD138+ plasma/myeloma cells by negative magnetic selection. The V and J genes are TRBV20-1 and TRBJ1-5, with 10 junctional bases fitting TRBD1. Here is the DNA: TGCAGTGCTCCGACAGGGGGCAATCGGCCCCAGCATTTT. This gives the protein CSAPTGGNRPQHF.